This T cell receptor (beta chain) appears in the sequencing data of a study of T cells in Graves' hyperthyroidism and ophthalmopathy. Study-wide context: Peripheral blood collection took place at initial diagnosis, before any treatment.

This clonotype has at least ten counts. Its antigen remains unidentified. What was amplified from RNA transcripts were TCR beta CDR3 regions. First-round RT-PCR of the TCR CDR3 relied on the HTBI primer set. One entry per CDR3 protein results from TCRdb running MiXCR on the multiplex PCR reads. Among fewer than 850,000 distinct CDR3 sequences, 17% were seen once, and the ten largest hold roughly 15%. This sample holds PBMCs from approximately 10 ml fresh peripheral blood. Overall study findings and caveats: Most thyroid-expanded clonotypes above 0.001 were also found in blood.

This TCR came from a man aged 50 or older with Graves' hyperthyroidism. Sequenced input: blood.

CDR3 sequence: CASSLGGSIDEQYF. In nucleotides, the CDR3 is TGTGCCAGCAGTTTAGGCGGGAGTATCGACGAGCAGTACTTC. The V call is TRBV28, the J call TRBJ2-7, with TRBD2 matching over 7 bases. V was pared by 2 bases and J by 5 bases, with 6 bases of the junction left unmatched. The V gene's germline CDR1 is MDHEN and CDR2 SYDVKM. The CDR3 is 14 amino acids.